Reported below is one T cell receptor beta chain. Its specificity is unknown. Trimming shortened V by 3 bases and J by 4 bases, and 13 bases separated the two germline ends. The length of the CDR3 is 14 residues. Germline lookup yields CDR1 SGHDT and CDR2 YYEEEE. This sample was included in a study of cytomegalovirus exposure and HLA in healthy donors. General observations from the study: A later analysis found first-cohort TCR clusters tended to co-occur in the approximately 110 validation repertoires. Some TCR beta chains (about 170 of them) were listed as cytomegalovirus-associated.

Sequenced by immunoSEQ multiplex PCR; TCRdb stores in-frame clones only, minus some. The table has 200,000 or so clones, 65% to 90% seen once. The V call is TRBV5-6, the J call TRBJ1-1; D is possibly TRBD1 (6 bases). The sequence derives from a young woman in good health and CMV-seropositive. Sequencing used PBMCs. CDR3 in DNA: TGTGCCAGCAGCTCCGCGGGAGGGGGCACTGAAGCTTTCTTT. It encodes CASSSAGGGTEAFF.